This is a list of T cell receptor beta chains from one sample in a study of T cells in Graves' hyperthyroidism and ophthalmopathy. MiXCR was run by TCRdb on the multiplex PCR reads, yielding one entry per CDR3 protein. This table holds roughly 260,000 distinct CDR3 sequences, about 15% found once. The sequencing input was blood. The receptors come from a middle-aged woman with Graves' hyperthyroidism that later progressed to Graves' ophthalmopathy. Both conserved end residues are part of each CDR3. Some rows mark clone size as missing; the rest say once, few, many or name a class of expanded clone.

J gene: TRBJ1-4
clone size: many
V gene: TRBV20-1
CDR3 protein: CSAYRGAREKLFF

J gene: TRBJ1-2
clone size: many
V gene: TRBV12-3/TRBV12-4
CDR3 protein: CASSPRTNYGYTF

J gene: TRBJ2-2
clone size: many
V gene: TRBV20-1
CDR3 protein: CSARDPGRQANTGELFF

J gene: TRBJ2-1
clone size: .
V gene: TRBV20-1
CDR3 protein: CSARIARSYNEQFF

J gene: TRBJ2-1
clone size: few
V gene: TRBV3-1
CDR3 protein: CASSLTPFSNEQFF

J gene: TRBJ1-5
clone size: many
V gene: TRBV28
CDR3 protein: CASSLALSNQPQHF

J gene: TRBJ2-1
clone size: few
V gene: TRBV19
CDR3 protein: CASRRGGPDNEQFF

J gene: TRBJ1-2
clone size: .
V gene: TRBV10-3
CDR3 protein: CAISPDRAYGYTF

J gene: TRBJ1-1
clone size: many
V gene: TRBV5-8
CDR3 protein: CASSLWMNTEAFF

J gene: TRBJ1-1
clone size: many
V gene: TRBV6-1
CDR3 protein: CASTRNIWNTEAFF

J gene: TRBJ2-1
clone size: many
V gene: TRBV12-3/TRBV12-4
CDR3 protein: CASMPSGSDNEQFF